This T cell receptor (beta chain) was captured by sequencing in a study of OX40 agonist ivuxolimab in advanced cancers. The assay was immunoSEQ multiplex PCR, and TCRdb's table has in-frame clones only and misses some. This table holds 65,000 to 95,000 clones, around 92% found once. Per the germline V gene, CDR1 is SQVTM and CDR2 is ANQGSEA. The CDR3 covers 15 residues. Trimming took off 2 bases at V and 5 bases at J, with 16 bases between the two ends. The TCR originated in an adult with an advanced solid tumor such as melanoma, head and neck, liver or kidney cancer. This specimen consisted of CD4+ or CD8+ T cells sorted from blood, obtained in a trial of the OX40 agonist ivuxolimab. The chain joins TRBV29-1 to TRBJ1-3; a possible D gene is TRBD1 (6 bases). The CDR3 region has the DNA TGCAGCGTTGAATATTGGCACCAGGGGAGAAACACCATATATTTT. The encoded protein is CSVEYWHQGRNTIYF.